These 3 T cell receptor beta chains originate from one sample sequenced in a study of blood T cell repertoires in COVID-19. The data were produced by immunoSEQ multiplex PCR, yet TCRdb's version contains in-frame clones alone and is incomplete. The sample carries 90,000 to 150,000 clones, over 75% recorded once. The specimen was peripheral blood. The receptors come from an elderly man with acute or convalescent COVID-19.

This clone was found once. CDR3 residues: CASSSGKGNQPQHF. The DNA for the CDR3 is TGTGCCAGCAGCTCCGGGAAGGGCAATCAGCCCCAGCATTTT. The chain is built from TRBV9 and TRBJ1-5; D gene unclear. Germline V lookup: CDR1 SGDLS, CDR2 YYNGEE. V lost 4 bases, J lost 2 bases, and 10 bases lay in between. The CDR3 sequence is 14 residues long. The full variable domain, rest sourced from reference TRBV9 and TRBJ1-5, is DSGVTQTPKHLITATGQRVTLRCSPRSGDLSVYWYQQSLDQGLQFLIQYYNGEERAKGNILERFSAQQFPDLHSELNLSSLELGDSALYFCASSSGKGNQPQHFGDGTRLSIL.

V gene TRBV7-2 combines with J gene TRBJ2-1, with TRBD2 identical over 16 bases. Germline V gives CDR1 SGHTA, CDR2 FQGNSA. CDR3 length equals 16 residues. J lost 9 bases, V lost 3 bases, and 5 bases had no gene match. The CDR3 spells CASSFAGTSGRGEQFF. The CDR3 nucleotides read TGTGCCAGCAGCTTCGCCGGGACTAGCGGGAGGGGTGAGCAGTTCTTC.

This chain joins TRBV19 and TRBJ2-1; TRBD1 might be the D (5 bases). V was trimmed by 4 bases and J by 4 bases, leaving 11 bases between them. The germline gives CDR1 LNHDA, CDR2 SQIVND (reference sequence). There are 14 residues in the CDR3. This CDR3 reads CASSRGDRYNEQFF. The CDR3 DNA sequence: TGTGCCAGTAGTAGGGGTGACAGATACAATGAGCAGTTCTTC.